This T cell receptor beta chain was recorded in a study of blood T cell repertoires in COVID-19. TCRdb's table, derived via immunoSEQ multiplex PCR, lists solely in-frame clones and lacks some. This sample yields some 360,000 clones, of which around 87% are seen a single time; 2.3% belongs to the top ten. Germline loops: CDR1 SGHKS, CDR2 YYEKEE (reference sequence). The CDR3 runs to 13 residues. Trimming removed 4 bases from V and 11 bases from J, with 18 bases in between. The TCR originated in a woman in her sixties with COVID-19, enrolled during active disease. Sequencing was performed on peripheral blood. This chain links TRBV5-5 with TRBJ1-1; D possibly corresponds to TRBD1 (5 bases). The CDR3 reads CASSMGTGKEAFF. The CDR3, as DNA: TGTGCCAGCAGCATGGGGACTGGAAAAGAGGCTTTCTTT.